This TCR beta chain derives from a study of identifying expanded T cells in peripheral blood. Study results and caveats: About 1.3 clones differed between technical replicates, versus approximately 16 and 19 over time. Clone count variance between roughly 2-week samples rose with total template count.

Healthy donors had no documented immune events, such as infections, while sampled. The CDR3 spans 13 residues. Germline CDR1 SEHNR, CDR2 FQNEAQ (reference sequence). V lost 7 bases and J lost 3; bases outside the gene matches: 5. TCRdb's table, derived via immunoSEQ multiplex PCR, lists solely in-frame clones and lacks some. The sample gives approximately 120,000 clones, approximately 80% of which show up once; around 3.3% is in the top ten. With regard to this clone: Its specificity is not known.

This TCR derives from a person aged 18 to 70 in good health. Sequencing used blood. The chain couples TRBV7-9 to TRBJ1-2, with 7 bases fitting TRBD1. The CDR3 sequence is CASTDRVDYGYTF. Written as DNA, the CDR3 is TGTGCCAGCACCGACAGGGTGGACTATGGCTACACCTTC.